Listed here are 4 T cell receptor beta chains from one sample, sequenced in a study of blood T cells in healthy people across ages. The second PCR ran about 7 to 12 cycles with a sample-barcoded 5' primer and J-beta primers. TCRdb used MiXCR to reprocess the 5' RACE reads, holding one entry per CDR3 protein. The data show about 1.8 million distinct CDR3 sequences, about 50% seen once. What was sequenced was blood. The receptors here all came from a woman aged 40 to 50 in good health.

The V call is TRBV6-1, the J call TRBJ2-5; the D gene is possibly TRBD2 (6 bases). The CDR3 sequence is 17 residues long. Trimming took off 6 bases at V and 5 bases at J, with 25 bases between the two ends. The germline CDR1 and CDR2 sequences are MNHNS and SASEGT. The CDR3 nucleotides read TGTGCCAGCAGACTATATACCCCAGGAGGGTCGGAGGAGACCCAGTACTTC. Translated: CASRLYTPGGSEETQYF.

To note about this clonotype: At one end the junction does not follow the germline gene, possibly because of a read error. The genes are TRBV20-1 and TRBJ2-1; 8 bases align to TRBD1. CDR3 length: 15 residues. CDR1 and CDR2 from the germline V gene are DFQATT and SNEGSKA (reference sequence). The CDR3: CSASKSGTGYNELFF. Here the CDR3 DNA reads TGCAGTGCTAGTAAATCGGGGACAGGCTACAATGAGCTGTTCTTC.

The chain is built from TRBV27 and TRBJ2-7, with no clear D. CDR1 is MNHEY and CDR2 is SMNVEV in the germline V gene (reference sequence). V lost 6 bases and J 3 bases, leaving 12 bases between the germline ends. This CDR3 has 13 residues. CDR3 amino acids: CASRRTENYEQYF. For the CDR3, the DNA is TGTGCCAGCAGGAGGACGGAGAACTACGAGCAGTACTTC.

Turning to this clonotype: Given a much more abundant clone one base away, this may be a read error. The rearrangement joins TRBV5-4 to TRBJ2-3, with 9 positions matching TRBD2. The CDR3 extends over 16 amino acids. Per the germline V gene, CDR1 is SGHNT and CDR2 is YYREEE (reference sequence). Trimming at V came to 0 bases and at J to 1 base, leaving 3 bases not matched to a gene. CDR3 sequence (DNA): TGTGCCAGCAGCTTGGGACTAGCGGTGGGCACAGATACGCAGTATTTT. The encoded protein is CASSLGLAVGTDTQYF.